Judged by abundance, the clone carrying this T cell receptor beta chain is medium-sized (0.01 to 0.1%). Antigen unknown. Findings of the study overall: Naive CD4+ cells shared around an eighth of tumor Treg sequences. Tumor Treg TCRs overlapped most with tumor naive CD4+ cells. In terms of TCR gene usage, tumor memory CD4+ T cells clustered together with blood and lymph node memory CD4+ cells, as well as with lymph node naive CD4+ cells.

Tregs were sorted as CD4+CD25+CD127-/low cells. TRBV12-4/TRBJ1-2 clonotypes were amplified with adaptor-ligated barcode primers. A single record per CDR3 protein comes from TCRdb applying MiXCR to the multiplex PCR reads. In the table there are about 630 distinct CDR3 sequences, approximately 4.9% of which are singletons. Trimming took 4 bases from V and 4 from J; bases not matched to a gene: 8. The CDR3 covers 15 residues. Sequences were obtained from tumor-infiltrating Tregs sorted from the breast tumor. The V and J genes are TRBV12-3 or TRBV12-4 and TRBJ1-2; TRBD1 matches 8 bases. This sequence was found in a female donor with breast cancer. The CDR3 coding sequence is TGTGCCAGCAGTTCCCTAGGACAGGGAATCTATGGCTACACCTTC. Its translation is CASSSLGQGIYGYTF.